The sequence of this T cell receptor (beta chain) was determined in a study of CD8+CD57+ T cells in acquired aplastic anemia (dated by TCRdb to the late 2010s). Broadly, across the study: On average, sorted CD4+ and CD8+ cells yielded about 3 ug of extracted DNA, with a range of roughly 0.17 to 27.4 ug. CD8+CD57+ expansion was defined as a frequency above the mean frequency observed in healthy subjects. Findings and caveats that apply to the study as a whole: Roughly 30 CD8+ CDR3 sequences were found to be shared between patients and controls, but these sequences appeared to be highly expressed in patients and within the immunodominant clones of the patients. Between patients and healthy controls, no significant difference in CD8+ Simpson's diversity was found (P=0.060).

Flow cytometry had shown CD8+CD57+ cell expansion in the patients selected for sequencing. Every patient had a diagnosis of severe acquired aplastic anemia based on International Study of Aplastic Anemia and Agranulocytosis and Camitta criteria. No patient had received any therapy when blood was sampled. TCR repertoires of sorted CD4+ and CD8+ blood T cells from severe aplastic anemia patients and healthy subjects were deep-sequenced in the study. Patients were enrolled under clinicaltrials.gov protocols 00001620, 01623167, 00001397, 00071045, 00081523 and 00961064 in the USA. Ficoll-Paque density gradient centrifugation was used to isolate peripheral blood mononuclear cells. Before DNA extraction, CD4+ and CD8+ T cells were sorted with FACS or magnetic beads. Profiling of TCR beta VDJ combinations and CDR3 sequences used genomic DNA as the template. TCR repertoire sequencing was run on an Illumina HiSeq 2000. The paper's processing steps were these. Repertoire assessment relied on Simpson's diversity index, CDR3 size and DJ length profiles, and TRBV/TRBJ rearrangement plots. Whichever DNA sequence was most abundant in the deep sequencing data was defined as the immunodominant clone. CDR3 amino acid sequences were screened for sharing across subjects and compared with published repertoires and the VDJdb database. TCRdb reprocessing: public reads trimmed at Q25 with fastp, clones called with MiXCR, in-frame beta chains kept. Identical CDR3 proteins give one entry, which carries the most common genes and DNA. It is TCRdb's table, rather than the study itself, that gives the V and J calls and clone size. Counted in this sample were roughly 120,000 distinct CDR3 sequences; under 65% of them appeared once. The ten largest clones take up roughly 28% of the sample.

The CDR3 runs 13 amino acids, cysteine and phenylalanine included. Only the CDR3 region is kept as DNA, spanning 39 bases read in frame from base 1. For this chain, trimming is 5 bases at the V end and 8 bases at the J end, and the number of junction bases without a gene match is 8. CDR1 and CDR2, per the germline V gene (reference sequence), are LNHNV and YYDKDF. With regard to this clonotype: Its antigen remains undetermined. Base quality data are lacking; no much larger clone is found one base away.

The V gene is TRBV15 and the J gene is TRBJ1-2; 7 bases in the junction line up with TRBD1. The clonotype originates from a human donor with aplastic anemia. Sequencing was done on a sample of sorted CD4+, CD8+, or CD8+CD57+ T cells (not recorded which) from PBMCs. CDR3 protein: CATSLGTGDGYTF. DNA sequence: TGTGCCACCAGCCTCGGTACAGGGGACGGCTACACCTTC.